The 24 T cell receptor beta chains below were found in one sample sequenced in a study of cytomegalovirus exposure and HLA in healthy donors. In the PCR, 60 Vbeta and 13 Jbeta primers were used. The method was immunoSEQ multiplex PCR; TCRdb's version includes in-frame clones alone and lacks a portion of them. The sample holds 150,000 to 200,000 clones, 80% seen once. Input material: PBMCs. The receptors were sampled from a woman between 40 and 55 years old in good health and CMV-seronegative.

The chain recombines TRBV7-3 with TRBJ2-2, with D tentatively TRBD2 (5 bases). This CDR3 is built from 15 residues. Germline V lookup: CDR1 SGHTA, CDR2 FQGTGA. V was clipped by 3 bases and J by 3 bases, with 11 bases between them. CDR3 in amino acids: CASSFERVDTGELFF. The CDR3 DNA reads TGTGCCAGCAGCTTTGAGAGGGTGGACACCGGGGAGCTGTTTTTT.

This rearrangement joins TRBV7-8 to TRBJ2-7; D is perhaps TRBD2 (5 bases). CDR1 and CDR2 (germline): SGHVS, FQNEAQ. The CDR3 totals 13 residues. Trimming cost V 5 bases and J 5 bases, with 13 bases left between them. CDR3 sequence reads: CASSLTTRNEQYF. In DNA form, the CDR3 reads TGTGCCAGCAGCCTAACAACTAGGAACGAGCAGTACTTC.

This chain links TRBV5-1 with TRBJ2-5, with 10 bases aligning to TRBD2. The CDR3 contains 16 residues. Germline-derived CDR1 and CDR2 are SGHRS and YFSETQ. V lost 0 bases to trimming and J lost 1 base; unmatched junction nucleotides: 3. This chain's CDR3 is CASSLAPSGGQETQYF. CDR3 bases: TGCGCCAGCAGCTTGGCCCCTAGCGGGGGCCAAGAGACCCAGTACTTC.

The J gene is TRBJ1-2, the V gene TRBV19; D uncertain. From germline, CDR1 is LNHDA and CDR2 SQIVND (reference sequence). CDR3 length equals 16 residues. Trimming stripped 4 bases from V and 2 bases from J, with 17 bases between. CDR3 coding DNA: TGTGCCAGTAGTACCAGATTACAGCAACACAACTATGGCTACACCTTC. Translating it yields CASSTRLQQHNYGYTF.

This sequence joins TRBV28 and TRBJ1-5; D gene uncertain. This CDR3 has 11 amino acids. The germline V gene has CDR1 MDHEN and CDR2 SYDVKM. Trimming left V 8 bases short and J 16 bases short, with 18 bases between. The CDR3 region is CASWEDLTPHF. The CDR3 nucleotides are TGTGCCAGCTGGGAGGATCTAACACCCCATTTT.

The chain joins TRBV7-2 to TRBJ2-1; no reliable D call. Per the germline V gene, CDR1 is SGHTA and CDR2 is FQGNSA. The CDR3 runs to 11 residues. V lost 5 bases and J 8 bases, leaving 7 bases between the germline ends. CDR3 loop: CASSPSYEQFF. DNA of the CDR3: TGTGCCAGCAGCCCCTCGTATGAGCAGTTCTTC.

This clone appeared a single time. The rearrangement uses TRBV5-1 and TRBJ1-2; 7 bases are shared with TRBD1. With 5 bases clipped from V and 2 bases from J, the junction kept 9 bases outside the gene matches. The CDR3 length is 15 residues. The germline CDR1 and CDR2 sequences are SGHRS and YFSETQ. CDR3 DNA sequence: TGCGCCAGCAGGCAGACAGGGCCCGGGAACTATGGCTACACCTTC. This codes for CASRQTGPGNYGYTF.

A remark on this clone: Sequence at one end of the junction differs from germline and may be a read error. This sequence joins TRBV6-4 and TRBJ2-6; tentative D call: TRBD1 (5 bases). Germline V gene data show CDR1 as MRHNA and CDR2 as SNTAGT. CDR3 length: 14 amino acids. CDR3 coding DNA: TGTGCCAGCAGTGACTCAGCTGGGGCCAACGGCCTGACTTTC. It is translated as CASSDSAGANGLTF.

The rearrangement joins TRBV28 to TRBJ1-6; D remains ambiguous. This CDR3 spans 14 amino acids. The V gene lost 8 bases and the J gene lost 2 bases, with 10 bases spanning the gap. The germline V gene encodes CDR1 MDHEN and CDR2 SYDVKM. The CDR3 DNA is TGTGCCAGCGAGGAGTCTGCCTATAATTCACCCCTCCACTTT. Translated, it gives CASEESAYNSPLHF.

This chain links TRBV15 with TRBJ2-5; D possibly corresponds to TRBD2 (6 bases). Germline values: CDR1 LNHNV, CDR2 YYDKDF (reference sequence). V shed 1 base and J shed 2 bases, with 17 bases lying between them. The length of the CDR3 is 17 residues. DNA for the CDR3: TGTGCCACCAGCAGAGGCGCAACCCCCGGGACTCAAGAGACCCAGTACTTC. Its protein product is CATSRGATPGTQETQYF.

The genes are TRBV9 and TRBJ2-5, with D possibly TRBD2 on 6 matching bases. CDR1 and CDR2 (germline): SGDLS, YYNGEE. CDR3 size: 14 residues. V was clipped by 0 bases and J by 1 base, with 7 bases between them. The CDR3 nucleotides read TGTGCCAGCAGCGTAGCGCGGGGCCAAGAGACCCAGTACTTC. Protein sequence: CASSVARGQETQYF.

This sequence joins TRBV19 and TRBJ1-5; 8 nucleotides match TRBD1. The V and J ends lost 7 bases and 3 bases, in that order; junction bases with no gene match: 11. The CDR3 has 16 amino acids. Germline V gene data show CDR1 as LNHDA and CDR2 as SQIVND (reference sequence). The CDR3 is CASTLIRGQDNQPQHF. CDR3 sequence (DNA): TGTGCCAGTACCCTTATCCGGGGACAGGACAATCAGCCCCAGCATTTT.

This clone came up a few times. This chain connects TRBV19 to TRBJ2-7; 7 nucleotides line up with TRBD1. CDR3 length equals 14 residues. CDR1 is LNHDA and CDR2 is SQIVND in the germline V gene (reference sequence). V trimming: 6 bases; J trimming: 0 bases; junction bases outside the gene matches: 5. CDR3 DNA: TGTGCCAGTAGCATCCGGGACAGCTCCTACGAGCAGTACTTC. Its translation is CASSIRDSSYEQYF.

The gene calls are TRBV5-1 and TRBJ1-2; 7 bases agree with TRBD1. From germline, CDR1 is SGHRS and CDR2 YFSETQ. The CDR3 consists of 16 residues. V shed 0 bases, J shed 4 bases, and the junction held 9 bases outside the gene matches. CDR3 sequence reads: CASSLEGWGDSYGYTF. The CDR3 region has the DNA TGCGCCAGCAGCTTGGAGGGTTGGGGGGACAGCTATGGCTACACCTTC.

The gene calls are TRBV6-1 and TRBJ1-5, with unresolved D. The CDR3 length is 15 residues. The germline V gene encodes CDR1 MNHNS and CDR2 SASEGT. Between the trimmed V and J ends, which lost 8 bases and 0 bases, there was a span of 14 bases. CDR3: CASDIQTYSNQPQHF. The CDR3 coding sequence is TGTGCCAGCGACATCCAGACCTATAGCAATCAGCCCCAGCATTTT.

With regard to this clone: One end of the junction varies from germline; a read error may be responsible. This chain uses TRBV7-9 with TRBJ1-1; D remains ambiguous. The CDR3 is made up of 14 amino acids. Germline V gene lookup returns CDR1 SEHNR and CDR2 FQNEAQ (reference sequence). DNA of the CDR3: TGTTCCAGCAGCTTAGTCTGGAGGGACACTGAAGCTTTCTTT. This translates into CSSSLVWRDTEAFF.

The chain links TRBV7-8 to TRBJ1-1, with 10 nucleotides matching TRBD1. CDR3 length: 13 amino acids. Germline V gene sequence: CDR1 SGHVS, CDR2 FQNEAQ. With V trimmed by 5 bases and J by 5 bases, 2 bases remained unmatched. CDR3 in amino acids: CASSVGQGTEAFF. The CDR3 DNA reads TGTGCCAGCAGCGTGGGACAGGGGACTGAAGCTTTCTTT. Full variable domain (missing parts from reference TRBV7-8 and TRBJ1-1): GAGVSQSPRYKVAKRGQDVALRCDPISGHVSLFWYQQALGQGPEFLTYFQNEAQLDKSGLPSDRFFAERPEGSVSTLKIQRTQQEDSAVYLCASSVGQGTEAFFGQGTRLTVV.

The V gene is TRBV4-3, the J gene TRBJ2-3; D not resolved. V was shortened by 1 base and J by 4 bases, with 15 bases between the two germline ends. The germline gives CDR1 LGHNA, CDR2 YSLEER. The CDR3 extends over 16 amino acids. CDR3 DNA: TGCGCCAGCAGCCAAGGGCCTGAATTAGGAGCAGATACGCAGTATTTT. Translating gives CASSQGPELGADTQYF.

Only a few counts were recorded for this clone. This chain connects TRBV11-3 to TRBJ2-3; TRBD2 matches 16 bases. Germline trimming cut 5 bases from V and 5 bases from J; bases unmatched to any gene: 7. From germline, CDR1 is SGHNT and CDR2 YENEEA. The CDR3 spans 17 residues. For the CDR3, the DNA is TGTGCCAGCAGCCCGGGACTAGCGGGAGGGCCGGAAGATACGCAGTATTTT. It yields the protein CASSPGLAGGPEDTQYF.

The chain links TRBV4-3 to TRBJ2-5; TRBD1 agrees at 7 bases. The J segment lost 5 bases and the V segment lost 4 bases, leaving 10 bases of the junction unmatched. The CDR3 runs to 15 residues. Germline loops: CDR1 LGHNA, CDR2 YSLEER. In DNA, the CDR3 is TGCGCCAGCAGCCCATACCGAGGGGGCGGGGAGACCCAGTACTTC. Protein: CASSPYRGGGETQYF.

The J gene is TRBJ2-3, the V gene TRBV6-5; D unclear. Germline loops: CDR1 MNHEY, CDR2 SVGAGI. The CDR3 is made up of 13 amino acids. V dropped 6 bases and J dropped 4 bases, with 11 bases sitting between them. The CDR3 loop reads CASSPTPSDTQYF. The CDR3 region has the DNA TGTGCCAGCAGCCCGACACCGTCAGATACGCAGTATTTT.

This clone was counted only a few times. The chain recombines TRBV11-2 with TRBJ1-1; D might be TRBD1 (5 bases). This CDR3 is 13 amino acids long. Per the germline V gene, CDR1 is SGHAT and CDR2 is FQNNGV. V lost 3 bases, J lost 10 bases, and 15 bases lay in between. CDR3 sequence (DNA): TGTGCCAGCAGCTTCAGGGTGGGGGGGGGAGCTTTCTTT. This gives the protein CASSFRVGGGAFF.

V is TRBV6-4 and J is TRBJ2-2; D may be TRBD2 (6 bases). Germline CDR1 reads MRHNA; CDR2 reads SNTAGT. V dropped 6 bases and J dropped 3 bases, with 26 bases sitting between them. The CDR3 sequence is 19 residues long. The chain's CDR3 is CASSPAVEGSDLHTGELFF. The CDR3 coding sequence is TGTGCCAGCAGCCCAGCGGTGGAGGGCTCGGATCTACACACCGGGGAGCTGTTTTTT.

The chain couples TRBV18 to TRBJ2-4, with 7 positions matching TRBD1. Germline V gene data show CDR1 as KGHSH and CDR2 as LQKENI. The CDR3 consists of 17 residues. V was clipped by 4 bases and J by 1 base; unmatched bases: 10. The CDR3 is CASSQIRTGGAKNIQYF. The CDR3 region has the DNA TGTGCCAGCTCACAAATCCGGACAGGTGGGGCCAAAAACATTCAGTACTTC.